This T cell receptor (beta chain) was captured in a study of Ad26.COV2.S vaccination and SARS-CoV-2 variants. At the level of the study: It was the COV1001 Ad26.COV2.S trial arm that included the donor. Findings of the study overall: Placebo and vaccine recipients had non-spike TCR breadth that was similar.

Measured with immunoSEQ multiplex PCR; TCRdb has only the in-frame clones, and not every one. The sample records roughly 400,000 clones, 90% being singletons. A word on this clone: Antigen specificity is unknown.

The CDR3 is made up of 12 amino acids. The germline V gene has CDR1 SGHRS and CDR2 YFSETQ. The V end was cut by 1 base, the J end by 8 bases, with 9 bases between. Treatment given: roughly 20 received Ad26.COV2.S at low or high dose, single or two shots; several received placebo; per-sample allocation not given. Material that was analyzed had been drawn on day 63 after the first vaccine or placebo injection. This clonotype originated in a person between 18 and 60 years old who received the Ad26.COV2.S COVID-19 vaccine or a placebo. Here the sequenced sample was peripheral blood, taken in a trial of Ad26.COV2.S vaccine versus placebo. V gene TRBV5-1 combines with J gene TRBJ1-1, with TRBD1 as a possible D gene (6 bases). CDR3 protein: CASSLNQGEAFF. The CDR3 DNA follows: TGCGCCAGCAGCTTGAATCAGGGGGAAGCTTTCTTT. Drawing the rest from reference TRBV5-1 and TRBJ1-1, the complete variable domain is KAGVTQTPRYLIKTRGQQVTLSCSPISGHRSVSWYQQTPGQGLQFLFEYFSETQRNKGNFPGRFSGRQFSNSRSEMNVSTLELGDSALYLCASSLNQGEAFFGQGTRLTVV.